This T cell receptor beta chain was obtained from a study of shared clonotypes between healthy human individuals. Terminally differentiated effector memory CD45RA+ cells were excluded by CCR7 positive selection of CD45RO-negative cells. Only one count was recorded for this clone. Its antigen is unidentified. CDR3 length equals 16 residues. V was clipped by 3 bases and J by 5 bases; unmatched bases: 6. CDR1 and CDR2 (germline): SGDLS, YYNGEE. General study findings and limits: Clonotype sharing among donors likely depends on sequencing depth.

Method: immunoSEQ multiplex PCR; TCRdb's copy keeps in-frame clones and lacks some. The sample consists of around 1.9 million clones, roughly 91% of them appearing once. Material: naive CD8+ T cells from PBMCs. The chain joins TRBV9 to TRBJ2-3; 13 positions agree with TRBD2. This clonotype was sampled from a man aged 18 to 30 in good health. Some clones in this sample may be carry-over from other donors' samples. The CDR3 region has the DNA TGTGCCAGCAGCGCCAGGACTAGCGGGGGAATAGATACGCAGTATTTT. It codes for CASSARTSGGIDTQYF.